The present T cell receptor (beta chain) was sequenced within a study of T cell changes during pregnancy in multiple sclerosis. The V segment lost 5 bases and the J segment 2 bases; nucleotides outside the gene matches: 9. The CDR3 contains 15 residues. The germline gives CDR1 LNHDA, CDR2 SQIVND (reference sequence). Sequencing used immunoSEQ multiplex PCR; TCRdb keeps in-frame clones, though not all of them. The sample lists 36,000 or so clones, approximately 90% occurring once. The chain is built from TRBV19 and TRBJ2-7, with 7 positions matching TRBD1. The specimen was CD8+ T cells from peripheral blood mononuclear cells, collected in the third trimester of pregnancy. This receptor was identified in a female donor with multiple sclerosis, enrolled in a pregnancy study. The chain's CDR3 is CASSPRDSGPYEQYF. The CDR3 DNA reads TGTGCCAGTAGTCCCCGGGACAGTGGCCCCTACGAGCAGTACTTC.